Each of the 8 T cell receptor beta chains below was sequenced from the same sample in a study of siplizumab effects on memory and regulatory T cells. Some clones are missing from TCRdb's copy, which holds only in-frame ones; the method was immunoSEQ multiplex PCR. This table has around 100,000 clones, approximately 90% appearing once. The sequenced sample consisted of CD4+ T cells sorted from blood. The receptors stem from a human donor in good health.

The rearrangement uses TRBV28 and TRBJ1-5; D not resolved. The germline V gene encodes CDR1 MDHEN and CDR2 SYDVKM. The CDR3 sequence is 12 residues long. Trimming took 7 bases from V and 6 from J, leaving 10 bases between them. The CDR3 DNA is TGTGCCAGCAAACGTCGTATTCAGCCCCAGCATTTT. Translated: CASKRRIQPQHF.

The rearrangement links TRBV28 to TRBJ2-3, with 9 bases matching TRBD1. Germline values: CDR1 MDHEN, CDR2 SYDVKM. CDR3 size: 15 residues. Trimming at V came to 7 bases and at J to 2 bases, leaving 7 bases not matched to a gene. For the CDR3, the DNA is TGTGCCAGCACGACCGGGACAGGGTCCACAGATACGCAGTATTTT. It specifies CASTTGTGSTDTQYF.

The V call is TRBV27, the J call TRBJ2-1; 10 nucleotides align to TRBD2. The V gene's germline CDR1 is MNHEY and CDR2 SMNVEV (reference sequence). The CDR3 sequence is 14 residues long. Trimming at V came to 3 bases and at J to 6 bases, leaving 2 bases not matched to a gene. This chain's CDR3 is CASSFSGRSNEQFF. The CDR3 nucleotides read TGTGCCAGCAGTTTTAGCGGGAGGTCCAATGAGCAGTTCTTC.

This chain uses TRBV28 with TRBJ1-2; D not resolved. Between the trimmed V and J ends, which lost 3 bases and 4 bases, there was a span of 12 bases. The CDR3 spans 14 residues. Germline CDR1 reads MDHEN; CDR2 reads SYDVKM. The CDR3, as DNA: TGTGCCAGCAGTTTCAGGCGATTAAGCTATGGCTACACCTTC. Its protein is CASSFRRLSYGYTF.

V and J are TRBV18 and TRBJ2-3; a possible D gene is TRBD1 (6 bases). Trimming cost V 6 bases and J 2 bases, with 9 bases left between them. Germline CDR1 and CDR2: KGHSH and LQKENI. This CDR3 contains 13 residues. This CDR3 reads CASSRTDTDTQYF. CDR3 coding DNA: TGTGCCAGCTCTCGGACAGACACAGATACGCAGTATTTT.

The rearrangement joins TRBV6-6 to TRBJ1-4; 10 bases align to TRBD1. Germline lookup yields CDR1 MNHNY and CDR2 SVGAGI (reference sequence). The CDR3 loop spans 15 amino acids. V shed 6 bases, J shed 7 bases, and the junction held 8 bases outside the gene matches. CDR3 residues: CASRGQGLQSEKLFF. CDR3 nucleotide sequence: TGTGCCAGCAGGGGACAGGGGCTCCAGAGTGAAAAACTGTTTTTT.

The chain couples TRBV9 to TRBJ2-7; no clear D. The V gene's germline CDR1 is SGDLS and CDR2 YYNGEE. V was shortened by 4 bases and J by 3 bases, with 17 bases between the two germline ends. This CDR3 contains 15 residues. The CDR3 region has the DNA TGTGCCAGCAGCACCCTACCTCTACCCCTCTACGAGCAGTACTTC. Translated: CASSTLPLPLYEQYF.

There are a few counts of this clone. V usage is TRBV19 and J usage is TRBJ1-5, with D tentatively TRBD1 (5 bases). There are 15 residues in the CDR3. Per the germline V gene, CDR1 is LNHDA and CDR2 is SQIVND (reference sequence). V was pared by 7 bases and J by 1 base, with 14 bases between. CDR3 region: CASIRDSKSNQPQHF. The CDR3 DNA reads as TGTGCCAGTATTCGGGACTCTAAGAGCAATCAGCCCCAGCATTTT.